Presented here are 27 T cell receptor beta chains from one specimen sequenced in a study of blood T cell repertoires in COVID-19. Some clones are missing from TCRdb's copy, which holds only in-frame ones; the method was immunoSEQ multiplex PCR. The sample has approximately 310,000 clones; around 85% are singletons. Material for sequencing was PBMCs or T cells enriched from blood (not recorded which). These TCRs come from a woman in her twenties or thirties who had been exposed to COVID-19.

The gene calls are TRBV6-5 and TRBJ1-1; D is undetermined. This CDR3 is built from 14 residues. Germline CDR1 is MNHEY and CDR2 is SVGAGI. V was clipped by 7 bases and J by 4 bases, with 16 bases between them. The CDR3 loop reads CASKTEIFGTEAFF. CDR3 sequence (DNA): TGTGCCAGCAAAACGGAGATCTTCGGCACTGAAGCTTTCTTT.

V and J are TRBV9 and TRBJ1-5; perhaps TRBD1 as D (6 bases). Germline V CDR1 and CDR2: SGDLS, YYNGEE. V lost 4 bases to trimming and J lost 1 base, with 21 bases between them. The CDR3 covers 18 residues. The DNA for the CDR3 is TGTGCCAGCAGCCCGAGAGACAGGCCTCCCATAAGCAATCAGCCCCAGCATTTT. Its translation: CASSPRDRPPISNQPQHF.

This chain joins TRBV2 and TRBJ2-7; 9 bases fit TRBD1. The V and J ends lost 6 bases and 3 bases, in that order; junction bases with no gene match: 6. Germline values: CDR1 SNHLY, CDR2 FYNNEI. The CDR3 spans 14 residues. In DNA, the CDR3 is TGTGCCAGCAGGACTAGACAGGGGGTCTACGAGCAGTACTTC. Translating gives CASRTRQGVYEQYF.

CDR3: CASSRSGYGYTF. The CDR3 DNA is TGTGCCAGCAGCCGCAGCGGCTATGGCTACACCTTC. This chain uses TRBV28 with TRBJ1-2; no clear D. The CDR3 contains 12 residues. V was clipped by 6 bases and J by 4 bases, with 9 bases between them. CDR1 and CDR2 from the germline V gene are MDHEN and SYDVKM.

This chain's CDR3 is CASSELVGPDWPDTQYF. CDR3 DNA: TGTGCCAGCAGTGAGCTTGTTGGGCCAGATTGGCCAGATACGCAGTATTTT. V gene TRBV6-1 combines with J gene TRBJ2-3; no clear D. Germline V lookup: CDR1 MNHNS, CDR2 SASEGT. The V end was cut by 3 bases, the J end by 4 bases, with 20 bases between. The CDR3 contains 17 residues.

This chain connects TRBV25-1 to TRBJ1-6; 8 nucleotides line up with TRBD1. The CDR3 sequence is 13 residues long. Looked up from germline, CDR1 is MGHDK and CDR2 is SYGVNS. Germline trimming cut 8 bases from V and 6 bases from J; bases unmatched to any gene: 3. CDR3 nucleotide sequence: TGTGCCAGCCGGGACAGGATTAATTCACCCCTCCACTTT. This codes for CASRDRINSPLHF.

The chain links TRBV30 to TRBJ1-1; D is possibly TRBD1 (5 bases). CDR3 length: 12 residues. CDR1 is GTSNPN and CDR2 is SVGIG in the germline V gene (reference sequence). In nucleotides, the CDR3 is TGTGCTTGGGGCATACAAAACACTGAAGCTTTCTTT. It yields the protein CAWGIQNTEAFF.

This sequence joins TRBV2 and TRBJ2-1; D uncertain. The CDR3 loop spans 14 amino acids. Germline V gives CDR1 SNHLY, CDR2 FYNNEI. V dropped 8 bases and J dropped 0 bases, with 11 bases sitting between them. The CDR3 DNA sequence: TGTGCCAGCTTTGCGAGTAGCTCCTACAATGAGCAGTTCTTC. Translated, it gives CASFASSSYNEQFF.

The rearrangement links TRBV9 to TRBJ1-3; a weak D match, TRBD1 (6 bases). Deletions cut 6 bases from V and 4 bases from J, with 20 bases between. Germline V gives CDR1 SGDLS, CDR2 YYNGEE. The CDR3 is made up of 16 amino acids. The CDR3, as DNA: TGTGCCAGCACCCCTTCGGACAGAGGCTTAGGAAACACCATATATTTT. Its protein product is CASTPSDRGLGNTIYF. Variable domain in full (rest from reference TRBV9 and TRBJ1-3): DSGVTQTPKHLITATGQRVTLRCSPRSGDLSVYWYQQSLDQGLQFLIQYYNGEERAKGNILERFSAQQFPDLHSELNLSSLELGDSALYFCASTPSDRGLGNTIYFGEGSWLTVV.

The CDR3 loop is CASRPGTVDGYTF. CDR3 DNA sequence: TGTGCCAGTAGACCGGGGACAGTCGATGGCTACACCTTC. The V gene is TRBV19, the J gene TRBJ1-2; 7 bases are a match to TRBD1. Trimming removed 6 bases from V and 6 bases from J; junction bases left unmatched: 7. CDR1 LNHDA and CDR2 SQIVND come from the germline V gene (reference sequence). CDR3 length: 13 amino acids. Supplemented by reference TRBV19 and TRBJ1-2, the full variable domain reads DGGITQSPKYLFRKEGQNVTLSCEQNLNHDAMYWYRQDPGQGLRLIYYSQIVNDFQKGDIAEGYSVSREKKESFPLTVTSAQKNPTAFYLCASRPGTVDGYTFGSGTRLTVV.

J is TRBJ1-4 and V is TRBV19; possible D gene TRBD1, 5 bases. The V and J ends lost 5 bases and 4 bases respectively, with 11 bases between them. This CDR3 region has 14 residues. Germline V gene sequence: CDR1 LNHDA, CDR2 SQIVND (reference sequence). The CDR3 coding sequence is TGTGCCAGTAGTCCTGACAGAAATAATGAAAAACTGTTTTTT. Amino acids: CASSPDRNNEKLFF. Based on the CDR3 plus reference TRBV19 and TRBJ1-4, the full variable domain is DGGITQSPKYLFRKEGQNVTLSCEQNLNHDAMYWYRQDPGQGLRLIYYSQIVNDFQKGDIAEGYSVSREKKESFPLTVTSAQKNPTAFYLCASSPDRNNEKLFFGSGTQLSVL.

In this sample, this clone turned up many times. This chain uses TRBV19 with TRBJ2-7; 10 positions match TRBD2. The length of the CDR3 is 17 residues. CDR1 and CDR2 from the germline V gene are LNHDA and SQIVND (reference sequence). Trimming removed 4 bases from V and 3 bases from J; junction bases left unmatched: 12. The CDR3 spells CASSRTSGGARYYEQYF. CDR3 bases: TGTGCCAGTAGTAGGACTAGCGGAGGGGCGAGGTACTACGAGCAGTACTTC.

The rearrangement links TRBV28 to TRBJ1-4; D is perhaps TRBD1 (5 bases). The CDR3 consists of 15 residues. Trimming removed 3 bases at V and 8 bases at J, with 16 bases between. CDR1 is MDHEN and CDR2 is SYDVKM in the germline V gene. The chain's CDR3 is CASSFLDGGGEKLFF. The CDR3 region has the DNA TGTGCCAGCAGTTTCCTGGACGGGGGAGGAGAAAAACTGTTTTTT.

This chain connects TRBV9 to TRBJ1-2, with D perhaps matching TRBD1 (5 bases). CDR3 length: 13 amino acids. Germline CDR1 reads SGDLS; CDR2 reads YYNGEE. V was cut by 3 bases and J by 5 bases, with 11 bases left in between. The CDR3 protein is CASSAQEGYGYTF. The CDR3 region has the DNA TGTGCCAGCAGCGCACAGGAGGGATATGGCTACACCTTC.

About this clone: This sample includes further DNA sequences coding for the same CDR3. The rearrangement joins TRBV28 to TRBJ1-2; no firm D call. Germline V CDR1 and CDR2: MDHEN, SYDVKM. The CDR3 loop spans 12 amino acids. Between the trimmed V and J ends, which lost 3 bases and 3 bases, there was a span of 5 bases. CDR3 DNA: TGTGCCAGCAGTTTTAGTGACTATGGCTACACCTTC. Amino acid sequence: CASSFSDYGYTF.

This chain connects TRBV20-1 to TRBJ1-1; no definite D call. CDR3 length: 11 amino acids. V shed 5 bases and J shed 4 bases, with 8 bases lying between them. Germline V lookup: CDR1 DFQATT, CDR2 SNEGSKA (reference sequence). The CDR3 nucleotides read TGCAGTGCTCCCCTGAGCACTGAAGCTTTCTTT. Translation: CSAPLSTEAFF.

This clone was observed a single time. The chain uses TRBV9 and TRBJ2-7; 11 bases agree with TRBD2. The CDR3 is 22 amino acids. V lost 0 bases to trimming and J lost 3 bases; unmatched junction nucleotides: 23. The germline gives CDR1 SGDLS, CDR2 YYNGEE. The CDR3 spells CASSVAESTSGNLGRGNYEQYF. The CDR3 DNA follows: TGTGCCAGCAGCGTAGCTGAGTCGACTAGCGGGAATCTAGGAAGGGGCAACTACGAGCAGTACTTC.

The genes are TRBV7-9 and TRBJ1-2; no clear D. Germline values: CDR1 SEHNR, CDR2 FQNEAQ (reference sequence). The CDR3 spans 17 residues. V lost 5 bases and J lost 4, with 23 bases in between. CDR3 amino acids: CASSPSVGGNVVYGYTF. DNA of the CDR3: TGTGCCAGCAGCCCCTCGGTAGGAGGGAACGTAGTCTATGGCTACACCTTC.

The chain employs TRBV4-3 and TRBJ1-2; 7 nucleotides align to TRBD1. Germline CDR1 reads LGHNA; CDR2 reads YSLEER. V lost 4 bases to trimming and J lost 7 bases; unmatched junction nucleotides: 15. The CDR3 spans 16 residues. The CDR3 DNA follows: TGCGCCAGCAGCCCGACAGGGAGAGTTTCATCTAGTGGCTACACCTTC. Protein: CASSPTGRVSSSGYTF.

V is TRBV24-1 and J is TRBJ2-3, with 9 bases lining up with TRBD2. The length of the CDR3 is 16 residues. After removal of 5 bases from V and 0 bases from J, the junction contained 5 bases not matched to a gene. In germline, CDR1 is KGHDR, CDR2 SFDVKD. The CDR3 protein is CATSGVAGASTDTQYF. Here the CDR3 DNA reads TGTGCCACCAGTGGTGTAGCGGGGGCCAGCACAGATACGCAGTATTTT.

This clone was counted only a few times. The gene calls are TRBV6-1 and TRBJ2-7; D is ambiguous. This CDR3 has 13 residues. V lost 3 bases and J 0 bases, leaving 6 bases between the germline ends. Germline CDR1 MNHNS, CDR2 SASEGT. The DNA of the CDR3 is TGTGCCAGCAGTGATGGAGCCTCCTACGAGCAGTACTTC. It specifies CASSDGASYEQYF.

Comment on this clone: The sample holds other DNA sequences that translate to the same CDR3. The CDR3 nucleotides are TGTGCCAGCAGTTTACGTCAGGGAAGGGGCGAGCAGTACTTC. It specifies CASSLRQGRGEQYF. The V gene is TRBV27, the J gene TRBJ2-7; maybe TRBD1 (5 bases). In germline, CDR1 is MNHEY, CDR2 SMNVEV (reference sequence). The length of the CDR3 is 14 residues. Trimming cost V 2 bases and J 6 bases, with 14 bases left between them.

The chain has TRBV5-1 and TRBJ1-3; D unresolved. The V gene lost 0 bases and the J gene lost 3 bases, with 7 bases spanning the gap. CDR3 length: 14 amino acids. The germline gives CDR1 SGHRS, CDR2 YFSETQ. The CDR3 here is CASSLGLLGNTIYF. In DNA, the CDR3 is TGCGCCAGCAGCTTGGGACTTCTTGGAAACACCATATATTTT.

CDR3 amino acids: CASSGGREAQPQHF. The CDR3 nucleotides are TGTGCCAGCAGCGGTGGCAGGGAGGCTCAGCCCCAGCATTTT. The V and J genes are TRBV9 and TRBJ1-5, with D possibly TRBD1 on 5 matching bases. The V gene lost 3 bases and the J gene lost 6 bases, with 13 bases spanning the gap. This CDR3 is built from 14 residues. Per germline, CDR1 SGDLS and CDR2 YYNGEE.

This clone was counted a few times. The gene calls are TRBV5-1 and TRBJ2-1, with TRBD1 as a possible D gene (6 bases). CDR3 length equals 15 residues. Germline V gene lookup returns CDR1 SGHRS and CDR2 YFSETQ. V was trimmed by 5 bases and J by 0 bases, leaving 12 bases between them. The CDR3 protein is CASSYIGGSYNEQFF. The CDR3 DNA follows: TGCGCCAGCAGTTACATAGGGGGCTCCTACAATGAGCAGTTCTTC.

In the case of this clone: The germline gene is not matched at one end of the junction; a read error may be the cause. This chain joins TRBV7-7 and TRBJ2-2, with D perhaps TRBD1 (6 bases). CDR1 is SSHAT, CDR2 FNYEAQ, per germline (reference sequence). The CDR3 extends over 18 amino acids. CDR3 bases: TGTGCTAGCAGCTCCCCCCCCTCGGACAGATCTAAAGGCGGGGAGCTGTTTTTT. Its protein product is CASSSPPSDRSKGGELFF.

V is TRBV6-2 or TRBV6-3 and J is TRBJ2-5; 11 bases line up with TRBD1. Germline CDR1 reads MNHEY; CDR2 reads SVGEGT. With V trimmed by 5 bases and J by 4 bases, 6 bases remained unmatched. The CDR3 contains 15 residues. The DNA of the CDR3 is TGTGCCAGCAGTCCCGGGACAGGGGGGGTAGAGACCCAGTACTTC. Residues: CASSPGTGGVETQYF.